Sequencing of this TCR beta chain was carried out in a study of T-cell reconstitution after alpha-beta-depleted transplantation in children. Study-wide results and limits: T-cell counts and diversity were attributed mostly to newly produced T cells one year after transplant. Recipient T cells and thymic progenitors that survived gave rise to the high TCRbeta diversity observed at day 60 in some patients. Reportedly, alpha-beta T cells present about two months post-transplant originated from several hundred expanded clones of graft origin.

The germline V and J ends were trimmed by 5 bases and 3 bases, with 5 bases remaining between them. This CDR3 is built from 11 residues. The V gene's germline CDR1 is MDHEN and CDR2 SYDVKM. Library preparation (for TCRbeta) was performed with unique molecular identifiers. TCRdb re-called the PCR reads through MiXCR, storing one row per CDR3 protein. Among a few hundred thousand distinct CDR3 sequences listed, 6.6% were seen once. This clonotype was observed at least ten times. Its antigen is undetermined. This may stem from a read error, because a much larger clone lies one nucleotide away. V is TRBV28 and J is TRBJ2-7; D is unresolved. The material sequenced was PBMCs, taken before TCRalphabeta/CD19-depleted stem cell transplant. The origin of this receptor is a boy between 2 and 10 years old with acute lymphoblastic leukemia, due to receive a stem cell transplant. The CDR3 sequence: CASSPYYEQYF. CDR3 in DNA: TGTGCCAGCAGTCCCTACTACGAGCAGTACTTC.